This TCR beta chain was obtained from a study of blood T cell repertoires in COVID-19. Overall study: PBMCs, B-cell-depleted T cells, or T cells provided the cDNA or gDNA that made up the material.

Produced via immunoSEQ multiplex PCR; TCRdb's table is partial and in-frame only. Among approximately 270,000 clones listed, approximately 84% were seen once. The V and J ends lost 3 bases and 1 base, in that order; junction bases with no gene match: 4. The CDR3 spans 15 residues. CDR1 is LGHDT, CDR2 YNNKEL, per germline (reference sequence). This receptor was obtained from a person in their 70s with COVID-19, enrolled during active disease. The chain employs TRBV3-1 (or the pseudogene TRBV3-2) and TRBJ2-5, with 8 bases fitting TRBD1. Source material: peripheral blood. CDR3 loop: CASSHPGTGQETQYF. The CDR3 DNA reads as TGTGCCAGCAGCCATCCCGGGACAGGCCAAGAGACCCAGTACTTC.